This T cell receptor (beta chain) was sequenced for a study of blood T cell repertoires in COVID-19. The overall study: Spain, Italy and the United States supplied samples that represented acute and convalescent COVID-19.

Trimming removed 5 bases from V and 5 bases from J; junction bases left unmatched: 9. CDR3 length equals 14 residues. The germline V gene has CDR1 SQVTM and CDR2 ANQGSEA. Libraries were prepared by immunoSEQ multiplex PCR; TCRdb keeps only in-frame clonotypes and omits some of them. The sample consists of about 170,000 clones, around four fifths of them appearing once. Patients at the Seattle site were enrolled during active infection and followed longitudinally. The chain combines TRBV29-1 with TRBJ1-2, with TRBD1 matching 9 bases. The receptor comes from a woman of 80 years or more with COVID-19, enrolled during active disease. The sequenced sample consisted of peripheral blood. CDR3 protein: CSVTRGQGVYGYTF. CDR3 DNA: TGCAGCGTTACCCGGGGACAGGGCGTTTATGGCTACACCTTC. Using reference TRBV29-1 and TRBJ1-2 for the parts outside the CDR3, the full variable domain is SAVISQKPSRDICQRGTSLTIQCQVDSQVTMMFWYRQQPGQSLTLIATANQGSEATYESGFVIDKFPISRPNLTFSTLTVSNMSPEDSSIYLCSVTRGQGVYGYTFGSGTRLTVV.